This T cell receptor beta chain was captured in a study of CD8+CD57+ T cells in acquired aplastic anemia. Study overall: Sorted CD4+ and CD8+ cells yielded DNA averaging about 3.1 ug.

Unmatched junction bases numbered 15, after V lost 5 bases and J lost 6 bases. Germline assignment: CDR1 PRHDT and CDR2 FYEKMQ (reference sequence). The CDR3 is made up of 16 amino acids. Researchers used genomic DNA as the template to profile TCR beta VDJ and CDR3. TCRdb used MiXCR to reprocess the reads, holding one entry per CDR3 protein. The table shows some 280,000 distinct CDR3 sequences, with around 60% occurring only once. The receptor was isolated from a human donor with severe aplastic anemia or a healthy control (not recorded which). The chain uses TRBV13 and TRBJ1-2, with 7 bases lining up with TRBD1. The sample consisted of sorted CD4+, CD8+, or CD8+CD57+ T cells (not recorded which) from PBMCs. The CDR3 DNA reads TGTGCCAGCAGCCCCACCCCCACAGGGGCTAGGGATGGCTACACCTTC. It encodes CASSPTPTGARDGYTF.